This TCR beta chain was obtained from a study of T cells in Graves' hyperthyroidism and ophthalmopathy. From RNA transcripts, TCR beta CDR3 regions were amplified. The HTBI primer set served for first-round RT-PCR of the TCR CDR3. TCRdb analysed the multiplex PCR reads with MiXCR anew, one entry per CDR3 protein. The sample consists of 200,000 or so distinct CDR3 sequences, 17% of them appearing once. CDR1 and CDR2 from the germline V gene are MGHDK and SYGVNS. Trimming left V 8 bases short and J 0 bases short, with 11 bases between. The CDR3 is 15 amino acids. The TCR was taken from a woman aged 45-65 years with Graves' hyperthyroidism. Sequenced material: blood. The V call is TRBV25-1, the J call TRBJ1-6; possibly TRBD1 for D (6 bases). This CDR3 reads CASEGGSSYNSPLHF. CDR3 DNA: TGTGCCAGCGAAGGGGGTAGCTCCTATAATTCACCCCTCCACTTT.